These T cell receptor beta chains were read from a single sample in a study of blood T cells in healthy people across ages. TCRdb independently ran MiXCR on the 5' RACE reads; one entry per CDR3 protein. Of 790,000 or so distinct CDR3 sequences in the sample, roughly 50% were seen once. Sequencing was done on a sample of blood. These receptors were obtained from a middle-aged man in good health. Both conserved end residues are part of each CDR3. A D gene is named only where the DNA matches it firmly. Where a row states a size, it is once, few, many or the class of an expanded clone; other rows omit it.

v_gene: TRBV6-2/TRBV6-3
j_gene: TRBJ1-6
abundance: few
d_gene: TRBD1
CDR3aa: CASSDTGTGNSPLHF
CDR3nt: TGTGCCAGCAGTGACACCGGGACAGGGAATTCACCCCTCCACTTT

v_gene: TRBV28
j_gene: TRBJ2-3
abundance: NA
d_gene: NA
CDR3aa: CASREDKTDTQYF
CDR3nt: TGTGCCAGCAGGGAGGACAAGACAGATACGCAGTATTTT

v_gene: TRBV11-2
j_gene: TRBJ2-5
abundance: NA
d_gene: NA
CDR3aa: CASSLDFQAGQETQYF
CDR3nt: TGTGCCAGCAGCTTAGATTTTCAAGCGGGCCAAGAGACCCAGTACTTC

v_gene: TRBV24-1
j_gene: TRBJ2-5
abundance: few
d_gene: TRBD1
CDR3aa: CATADRGRETQYF
CDR3nt: TGTGCCACCGCTGACAGGGGGAGAGAGACCCAGTACTTC

v_gene: TRBV15
j_gene: TRBJ1-4
abundance: NA
d_gene: NA
CDR3aa: CATSRLTPPGNEKLFF
CDR3nt: TGTGCCACCAGCAGATTAACCCCACCGGGCAATGAAAAACTGTTTTTT

v_gene: TRBV25-1
j_gene: TRBJ2-7
abundance: NA
d_gene: TRBD2
CDR3aa: CASRSSAGDYEQYF
CDR3nt: TGTGCCAGCAGGTCCTCGGCGGGAGACTACGAGCAGTACTTC

v_gene: TRBV20-1
j_gene: TRBJ2-7
abundance: NA
d_gene: TRBD1
CDR3aa: CSAGTENYEQYF
CDR3nt: TGCAGTGCTGGGACAGAAAATTACGAGCAGTACTTC

v_gene: TRBV7-9
j_gene: TRBJ2-1
abundance: NA
d_gene: NA
CDR3aa: CATRQETYNEQFF
CDR3nt: TGTGCCACTAGACAGGAAACCTACAATGAGCAGTTCTTC

v_gene: TRBV13
j_gene: TRBJ2-5
abundance: NA
d_gene: TRBD2
CDR3aa: CASSLELAGERSETQYF
CDR3nt: TGTGCCAGCAGCTTAGAACTAGCGGGAGAAAGGAGCGAGACCCAGTACTTC

v_gene: TRBV29-1
j_gene: TRBJ2-6
abundance: few
d_gene: TRBD1
CDR3aa: CSVDTRTGGASGANVLTF
CDR3nt: TGCAGCGTTGATACGCGGACAGGGGGCGCGTCTGGGGCCAACGTCCTGACTTTC

v_gene: TRBV6-2/TRBV6-3
j_gene: TRBJ2-5
abundance: NA
d_gene: NA
CDR3aa: CANRPEGRETQYF
CDR3nt: TGTGCCAACAGGCCCGAGGGTAGGGAGACCCAGTACTTC

v_gene: TRBV2
j_gene: TRBJ1-2
abundance: NA
d_gene: TRBD1
CDR3aa: CASSEPKDRAGGYTF
CDR3nt: TGTGCCAGCAGTGAACCAAAGGACAGGGCTGGTGGCTACACCTTC

v_gene: TRBV27
j_gene: TRBJ2-7
abundance: NA
d_gene: NA
CDR3aa: CASSFLAGQLYEQYF
CDR3nt: TGTGCCAGCAGTTTTTTGGCGGGACAATTATACGAGCAGTACTTC

v_gene: TRBV25-1
j_gene: TRBJ2-2
abundance: NA
d_gene: TRBD2
CDR3aa: CASRGTSGSTGELFF
CDR3nt: TGTGCCAGCAGGGGGACTAGCGGGAGTACCGGGGAGCTGTTTTTT

v_gene: TRBV29-1
j_gene: TRBJ2-1
abundance: few
d_gene: NA
CDR3aa: CSVVRAGSSYNEQFF
CDR3nt: TGCAGCGTTGTAAGGGCGGGGAGCTCCTACAATGAGCAGTTCTTC

v_gene: TRBV7-3
j_gene: TRBJ2-3
abundance: NA
d_gene: TRBD2
CDR3aa: CASSSIAGGRTDTQYF
CDR3nt: TGTGCCAGCAGCTCTATAGCGGGGGGGCGTACAGATACGCAGTATTTT

v_gene: TRBV14
j_gene: TRBJ2-5
abundance: NA
d_gene: TRBD2
CDR3aa: CASKRAGEPETQYF
CDR3nt: TGTGCCAGCAAACGGGCGGGAGAACCAGAGACCCAGTACTTC